A single sample gave rise to the 5 T cell receptor beta chains below, sequenced in a study of T cells in pancreatic ductal adenocarcinoma. The selected patients with pancreatic ductal adenocarcinoma had surgery but no neoadjuvant therapy. Sequencing was performed with immunoSEQ multiplex PCR; in TCRdb, only in-frame clones are kept and a portion is missing. Found here are around 100,000 clones, roughly 95% of them singletons; the top ten hold roughly 3.1%. The sequencing sample was made of PBMCs. The receptors here all came from a human donor with pancreatic ductal adenocarcinoma.

The rearrangement links TRBV27 to TRBJ2-3, with 14 bases aligning to TRBD2. V lost 4 bases to trimming and J lost 1 base; unmatched junction nucleotides: 13. The germline CDR1 and CDR2 sequences are MNHEY and SMNVEV (reference sequence). This CDR3 is built from 20 residues. The CDR3 region is CASSSAAGLAGGGGTDTQYF. CDR3 bases: TGTGCCAGCAGTTCCGCGGCCGGACTAGCGGGGGGAGGGGGCACAGATACGCAGTATTTT.

This chain uses TRBV18 with TRBJ2-3; D is perhaps TRBD2 (7 bases). CDR1 is KGHSH and CDR2 is LQKENI in the germline V gene. The V end lost 3 bases, the J end lost 2 bases, and 15 bases lay between the germline ends. The CDR3 runs to 16 residues. DNA of the CDR3: TGTGCCAGCTCACCTAGGGGGGGCAGCCCCACAGATACGCAGTATTTT. Its protein product is CASSPRGGSPTDTQYF.

The genes are TRBV6-5 and TRBJ1-1; TRBD1 might be the D (6 bases). CDR1 and CDR2 from the germline V gene are MNHEY and SVGAGI. V was shortened by 2 bases and J by 8 bases, with 9 bases between the two germline ends. The length of the CDR3 is 12 residues. The CDR3 loop reads CASSYPGQEAFF. For the CDR3, the DNA is TGTGCCAGCAGTTACCCAGGACAGGAAGCTTTCTTT.

The chain has TRBV2 and TRBJ2-5; maybe TRBD2 (7 bases). Germline CDR1 is SNHLY and CDR2 is FYNNEI. The CDR3 spans 13 residues. Trimming left V 7 bases short and J 1 base short, with 10 bases between. CDR3 sequence reads: CASNGGRQETQYF. DNA for the CDR3: TGTGCCAGCAACGGGGGGCGCCAAGAGACCCAGTACTTC.

V gene TRBV6-6 combines with J gene TRBJ2-2, with TRBD1 identical over 8 bases. V shed 9 bases and J 0 bases; nucleotides not matched to a gene: 3. Germline V gene lookup returns CDR1 MNHNY and CDR2 SVGAGI (reference sequence). The CDR3 has 14 amino acids. The CDR3 loop is CASQTGANTGELFF. For the CDR3, the DNA is TGTGCCAGTCAGACAGGGGCGAACACCGGGGAGCTGTTTTTT.